A single sample gave rise to the 19 T cell receptor beta chains below, sequenced in a study of T cells in Graves' hyperthyroidism and ophthalmopathy. Authors of the study amplified TCR beta CDR3 regions from RNA transcripts. First-round RT-PCR with HTBI primers amplified the TCR CDR3 region. TCRdb re-derived calls from the multiplex PCR reads in MiXCR, one entry per CDR3 protein. Of almost 350,000 distinct CDR3 sequences listed, 15% to 20% are singletons. What was sequenced was blood. The receptors were sampled from a woman between 40 and 55 years old with Graves' ophthalmopathy.

There are many counts of this clonotype. The CDR3 nucleotides are TGTGCCAGCAGTTATTCCCGGACGGCCTCCTACGAGCAGTACTTC. Residues: CASSYSRTASYEQYF. V is TRBV6-2 or TRBV6-3 and J is TRBJ2-7, with D hard to call. There are 15 residues in the CDR3. V gave up 3 bases and J gave up 0 bases, with 12 bases separating them. Germline loops: CDR1 MNHEY, CDR2 SVGEGT.

This clonotype occurred many times. The chain combines TRBV6-2 or TRBV6-3 with TRBJ2-7, with 10 bases fitting TRBD1. V lost 5 bases and J lost 3; bases outside the gene matches: 10. This CDR3 contains 16 residues. CDR1 MNHEY and CDR2 SVGEGT come from the germline V gene. Here the CDR3 DNA reads TGTGCCAGCAGTATTTCGGACAGGGGGATGTACTACGAGCAGTACTTC. Its protein is CASSISDRGMYYEQYF.

V usage is TRBV11-3 and J usage is TRBJ2-7; 9 positions agree with TRBD2. The CDR3 covers 15 residues. Trimming at V came to 5 bases and at J to 12 bases, leaving 17 bases not matched to a gene. The germline CDR1 and CDR2 sequences are SGHNT and YENEEA. The CDR3 DNA reads as TGTGCCAGCAGCCCGAATGGTGGTAGCGGGAGTTCGTGGTACTTC. It specifies CASSPNGGSGSSWYF.

This clonotype was counted many times. The chain carries TRBV6-2 or TRBV6-3 and TRBJ2-2; D is ambiguous. The germline V and J ends were trimmed by 0 bases and 8 bases, with 22 bases remaining between them. CDR1 and CDR2 from the germline V gene are MNHEY and SVGEGT. CDR3 length: 18 residues. For the CDR3, the DNA is TGTGCCAGCAGTTACTCGGACCCCGGGCAGAAGAGATGGGGGGAGCTGTTTTTT. Protein: CASSYSDPGQKRWGELFF.

The J gene is TRBJ2-2, the V gene TRBV12-3 or TRBV12-4; TRBD2 aligns across 11 bases. V trimming: 6 bases; J trimming: 5 bases; junction bases outside the gene matches: 14. The length of the CDR3 is 18 residues. The CDR3 DNA reads TGTGCCAGCAGCCCACTACTAGCGGGAGTTGGTCGGACCGGGGAGCTGTTTTTT. Translated, it gives CASSPLLAGVGRTGELFF.

In its sample, this clonotype was seen many times. The chain carries TRBV28 and TRBJ2-6, with D possibly matching TRBD1 (6 bases). The germline V gene has CDR1 MDHEN and CDR2 SYDVKM. V dropped 4 bases and J dropped 4 bases, with 14 bases sitting between them. There are 16 residues in the CDR3. For the CDR3, the DNA is TGTGCCAGCAGTTCAAAGTACAGGGCGGGGGCCAACGTCCTGACTTTC. The encoded protein is CASSSKYRAGANVLTF.

Ten or more counts support this clonotype. V gene TRBV10-2 combines with J gene TRBJ2-5; D is ambiguous. Germline V gene data show CDR1 as WSHSY and CDR2 as SAAADI. Trimming cost V 9 bases and J 3 bases, with 11 bases left between them. The CDR3 contains 12 residues. This CDR3 is CASWGEEETQYF. The CDR3 DNA reads as TGCGCCAGTTGGGGTGAGGAAGAGACCCAGTACTTC.

This clonotype has at least ten counts. The chain joins TRBV2 to TRBJ1-1; possible D gene TRBD1, 5 bases. V was shortened by 7 bases and J by 1 base, with 13 bases between the two germline ends. CDR1 and CDR2 (germline): SNHLY, FYNNEI. The CDR3 has 14 residues. CDR3 coding DNA: TGTGCCAGCAATCCGACAGTGGGGAACACTGAAGCTTTCTTT. Its translation: CASNPTVGNTEAFF.

J is TRBJ1-5 and V is TRBV4-2; TRBD1 might be the D (6 bases). There are 13 residues in the CDR3. CDR1 is LGHNA and CDR2 is YNFKEQ in the germline V gene. Between the trimmed V and J ends, which lost 0 bases and 9 bases, there was a span of 9 bases. CDR3 DNA: TGTGCCAGCAGCCAAGACCAGGGGTTGCCCCAGCATTTT. As protein: CASSQDQGLPQHF.

This clonotype was seen ten or more times. The chain employs TRBV15 and TRBJ1-3, with 8 nucleotides matching TRBD1. The CDR3 has 18 residues. Germline loops: CDR1 LNHNV, CDR2 YYDKDF (reference sequence). V shed 1 base, J shed 1 base, and the junction held 9 bases outside the gene matches. The chain's CDR3 is CATSRVGAGGSSGNTIYF. In DNA, the CDR3 is TGTGCCACCAGCAGAGTAGGAGCAGGGGGCTCTTCTGGAAACACCATATATTTT.

This clonotype came up many times. The junction differs from germline at one of its ends, possibly a read error. This sequence joins TRBV6-5 and TRBJ1-3; tentatively, D is TRBD1 (6 bases). Per germline, CDR1 MNHEY and CDR2 SVGAGI. This CDR3 has 14 residues. CDR3 DNA sequence: TGTGCCAGCAGTAGGGGGGCCGCTGGGAACACCATATATTTT. Its translation is CASSRGAAGNTIYF.

Many counts were recorded for this clonotype. V and J are TRBV28 and TRBJ1-6; 7 nucleotides align to TRBD1. Trimming at V came to 9 bases and at J to 0 bases, leaving 17 bases not matched to a gene. CDR3 length equals 19 residues. Germline V CDR1 and CDR2: MDHEN, SYDVKM. CDR3 amino acids: CASTTTGSGVSSYNSPLHF. Here the CDR3 DNA reads TGTGCCAGTACTACGACAGGGAGCGGGGTTAGCTCCTATAATTCACCCCTCCACTTT.

The chain is built from TRBV4-1 and TRBJ1-4; a weak D match, TRBD1 (5 bases). Looked up from germline, CDR1 is MGHRA and CDR2 is YSYEKL. V lost 3 bases, J lost 6 bases, and 5 bases lay in between. The CDR3 is 12 amino acids. The CDR3 is CASSHRDEKLFF. DNA for the CDR3: TGCGCCAGCAGCCACAGGGATGAAAAACTGTTTTTT.

This clonotype has at least ten counts. This chain joins TRBV19 and TRBJ2-5, with TRBD1 matching 12 bases. Trimming cost V 3 bases and J 9 bases; bases outside gene matches: 5. This CDR3 is built from 14 residues. Germline V gives CDR1 LNHDA, CDR2 SQIVND (reference sequence). For the CDR3, the DNA is TGTGCCAGTAGTATTGCCGGGACAGGGGGCGCCCAGTACTTC. Encoded protein: CASSIAGTGGAQYF.

The CDR3 protein is CASSRGLTGAYEQYF. CDR3 nucleotide sequence: TGTGCCAGCAGCCGGGGACTGACAGGGGCCTACGAGCAGTACTTC. The chain has TRBV2 and TRBJ2-7; 8 nucleotides match TRBD1. The germline CDR1 and CDR2 sequences are SNHLY and FYNNEI. The V segment lost 6 bases and the J segment 2 bases; nucleotides outside the gene matches: 9. This CDR3 comprises 15 residues.

There are many counts of this clonotype. V is TRBV7-9 and J is TRBJ1-3; no clear D gene. Deletions cut 6 bases from V and 3 bases from J, with 6 bases between. Per the germline V gene, CDR1 is SEHNR and CDR2 is FQNEAQ (reference sequence). This CDR3 is built from 12 residues. CDR3 coding DNA: TGTGCCAGCAGACAAGATGGAAACACCATATATTTT. Its protein product is CASRQDGNTIYF.

This clonotype was observed many times. This chain links TRBV6-6 with TRBJ2-7; 9 nucleotides line up with TRBD1. The trim removed 7 bases at V and 3 bases at J, leaving 10 bases unmatched. Per the germline V gene, CDR1 is MNHNY and CDR2 is SVGAGI (reference sequence). The CDR3 has 15 amino acids. This chain's CDR3 is CASINNRGRGYEQYF. The CDR3 nucleotides read TGTGCCAGCATCAACAACAGGGGGCGCGGCTACGAGCAGTACTTC.

This clonotype has at least ten counts. The chain carries TRBV15 and TRBJ2-7; 10 bases agree with TRBD2. V gave up 1 base and J gave up 3 bases; unmatched junction bases: 0. The V gene's germline CDR1 is LNHNV and CDR2 YYDKDF (reference sequence). This CDR3 is built from 14 residues. In nucleotides, the CDR3 is TGTGCCACCAGCAGAGGACTAGCGGGCTACGAGCAGTACTTC. Amino acid sequence: CATSRGLAGYEQYF.

This clonotype was detected ten times or more. The genes are TRBV2 and TRBJ2-7; D is unresolved. This CDR3 has 13 residues. CDR1 and CDR2 from the germline V gene are SNHLY and FYNNEI. Between the trimmed V and J ends, which lost 2 bases and 1 base, there was a span of 6 bases. The CDR3 region is CASSEIRSYEQYF. DNA of the CDR3: TGTGCCAGCAGTGAAATCAGATCCTACGAGCAGTACTTC.